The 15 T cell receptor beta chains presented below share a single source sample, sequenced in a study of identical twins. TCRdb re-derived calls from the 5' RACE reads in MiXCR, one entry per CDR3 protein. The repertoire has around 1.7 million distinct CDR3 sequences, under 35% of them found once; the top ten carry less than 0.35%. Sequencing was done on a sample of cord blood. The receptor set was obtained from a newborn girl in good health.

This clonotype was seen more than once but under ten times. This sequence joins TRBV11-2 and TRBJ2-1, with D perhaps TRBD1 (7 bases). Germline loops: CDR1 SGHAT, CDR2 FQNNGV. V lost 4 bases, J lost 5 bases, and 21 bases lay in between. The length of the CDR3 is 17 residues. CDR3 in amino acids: CASSSISRGVRNNEQFF. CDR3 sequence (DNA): TGTGCCAGCAGCTCCATATCCAGGGGGGTCCGGAACAATGAGCAGTTCTTC.

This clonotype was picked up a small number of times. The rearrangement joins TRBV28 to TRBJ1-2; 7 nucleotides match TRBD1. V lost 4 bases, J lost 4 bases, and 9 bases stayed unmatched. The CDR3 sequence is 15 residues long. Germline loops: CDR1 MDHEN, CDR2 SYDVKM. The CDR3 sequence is CASSSPAGGFYGYTF. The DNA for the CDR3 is TGTGCCAGCAGTTCCCCGGCAGGGGGGTTCTATGGCTACACCTTC.

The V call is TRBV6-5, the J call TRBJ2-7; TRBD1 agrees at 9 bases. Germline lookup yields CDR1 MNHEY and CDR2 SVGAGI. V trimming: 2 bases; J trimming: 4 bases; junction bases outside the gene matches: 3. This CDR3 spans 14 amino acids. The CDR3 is CASSYTGGDYEQYF. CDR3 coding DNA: TGTGCCAGCAGTTACACAGGGGGCGATTACGAGCAGTACTTC.

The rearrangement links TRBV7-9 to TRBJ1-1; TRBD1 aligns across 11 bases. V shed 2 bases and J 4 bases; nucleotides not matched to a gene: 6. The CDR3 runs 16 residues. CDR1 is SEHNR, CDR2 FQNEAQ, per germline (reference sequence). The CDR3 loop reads CASSLSSGTGGTEAFF. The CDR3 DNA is TGTGCCAGCAGCTTATCCTCCGGGACAGGGGGCACTGAAGCTTTCTTT.

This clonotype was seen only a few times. CDR3: CASSDPFLAGGTTDTQYF. The CDR3 nucleotides read TGTGCCAGCAGTGATCCCTTTTTAGCGGGAGGGACTACGGATACGCAGTATTTT. This sequence joins TRBV2 and TRBJ2-3; 11 nucleotides match TRBD2. Germline-derived CDR1 and CDR2 are SNHLY and FYNNEI. After removal of 3 bases from V and 6 bases from J, the junction contained 14 bases not matched to a gene. The CDR3 contains 18 residues.

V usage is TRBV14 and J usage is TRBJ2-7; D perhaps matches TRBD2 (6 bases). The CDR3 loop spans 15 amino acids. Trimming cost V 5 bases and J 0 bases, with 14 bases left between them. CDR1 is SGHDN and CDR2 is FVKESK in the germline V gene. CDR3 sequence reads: CASSKGGSLSYEQYF. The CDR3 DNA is TGTGCCAGCAGCAAAGGAGGGTCCCTCTCCTACGAGCAGTACTTC.

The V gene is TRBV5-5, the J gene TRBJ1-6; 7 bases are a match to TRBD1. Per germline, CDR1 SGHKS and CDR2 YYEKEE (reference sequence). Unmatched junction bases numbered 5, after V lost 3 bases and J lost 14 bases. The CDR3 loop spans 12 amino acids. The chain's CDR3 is CASSYRGESLHF. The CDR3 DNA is TGTGCCAGCAGCTACAGGGGTGAGTCCCTCCACTTT.

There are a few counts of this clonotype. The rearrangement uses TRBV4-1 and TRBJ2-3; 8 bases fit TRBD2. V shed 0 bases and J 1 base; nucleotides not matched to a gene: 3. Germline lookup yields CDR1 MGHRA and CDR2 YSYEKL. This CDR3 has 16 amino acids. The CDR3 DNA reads TGCGCCAGCAGCCAAGATGTTAGCGGGGGCACAGATACGCAGTATTTT. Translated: CASSQDVSGGTDTQYF.

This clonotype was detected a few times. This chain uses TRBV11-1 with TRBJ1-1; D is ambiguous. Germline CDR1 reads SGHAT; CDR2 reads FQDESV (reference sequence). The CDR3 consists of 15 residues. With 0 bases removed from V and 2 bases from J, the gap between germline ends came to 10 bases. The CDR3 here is CASSLARNRNTEAFF. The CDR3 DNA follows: TGTGCCAGCAGCTTAGCGAGGAATCGAAACACTGAAGCTTTCTTT.

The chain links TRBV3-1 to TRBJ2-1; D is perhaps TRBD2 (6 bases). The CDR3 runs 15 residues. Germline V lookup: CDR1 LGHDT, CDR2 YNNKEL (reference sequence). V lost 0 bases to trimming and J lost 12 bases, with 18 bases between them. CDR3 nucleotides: TGTGCCAGCAGCCAAGAGGGGACTGGGCTAGCCGGGCAGTTCTTC. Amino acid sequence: CASSQEGTGLAGQFF.

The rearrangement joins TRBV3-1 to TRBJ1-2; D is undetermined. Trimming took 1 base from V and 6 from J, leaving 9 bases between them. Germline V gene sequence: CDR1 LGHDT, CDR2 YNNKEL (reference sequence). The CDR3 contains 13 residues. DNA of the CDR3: TGTGCCAGCAGCCAAGTTAAAGGACATGGCTACACCTTC. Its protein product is CASSQVKGHGYTF.

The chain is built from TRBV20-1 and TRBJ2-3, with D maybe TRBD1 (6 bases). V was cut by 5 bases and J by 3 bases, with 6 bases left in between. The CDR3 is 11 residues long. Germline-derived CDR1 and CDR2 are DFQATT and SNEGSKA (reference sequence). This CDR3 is CSAGQTDTQYF. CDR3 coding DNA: TGCAGTGCTGGACAGACAGATACGCAGTATTTT.

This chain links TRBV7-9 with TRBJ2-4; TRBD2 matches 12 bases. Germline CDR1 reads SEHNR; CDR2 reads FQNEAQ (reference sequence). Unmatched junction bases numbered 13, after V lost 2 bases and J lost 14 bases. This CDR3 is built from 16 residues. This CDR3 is CASSLIRTSGVHEKYF. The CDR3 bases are TGTGCCAGCAGCTTAATTCGGACTAGCGGGGTCCACGAGAAGTACTTC.

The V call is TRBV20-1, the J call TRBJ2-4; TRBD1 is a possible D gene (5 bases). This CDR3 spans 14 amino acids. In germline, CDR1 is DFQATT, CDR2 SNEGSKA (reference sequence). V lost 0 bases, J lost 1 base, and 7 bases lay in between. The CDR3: CSAREKGAKNIQYF. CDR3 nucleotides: TGCAGTGCTAGAGAAAAGGGGGCCAAAAACATTCAGTACTTC.

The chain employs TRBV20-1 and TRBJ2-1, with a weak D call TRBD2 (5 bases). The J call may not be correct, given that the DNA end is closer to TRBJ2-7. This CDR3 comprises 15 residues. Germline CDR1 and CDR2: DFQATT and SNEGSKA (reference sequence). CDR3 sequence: CSARDWRSSYNEQYF. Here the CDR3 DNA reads TGCAGTGCTAGAGATTGGAGGAGCTCCTACAATGAGCAGTACTTC.